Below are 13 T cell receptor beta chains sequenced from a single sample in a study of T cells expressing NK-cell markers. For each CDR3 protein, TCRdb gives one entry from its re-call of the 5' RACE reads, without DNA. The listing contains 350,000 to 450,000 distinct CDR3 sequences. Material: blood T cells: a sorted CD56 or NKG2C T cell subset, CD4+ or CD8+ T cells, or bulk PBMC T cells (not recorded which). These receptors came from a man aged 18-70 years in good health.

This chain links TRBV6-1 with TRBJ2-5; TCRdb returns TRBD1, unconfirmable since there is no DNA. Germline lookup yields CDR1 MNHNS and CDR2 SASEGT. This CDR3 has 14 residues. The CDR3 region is CASSIWTGGETQYF.

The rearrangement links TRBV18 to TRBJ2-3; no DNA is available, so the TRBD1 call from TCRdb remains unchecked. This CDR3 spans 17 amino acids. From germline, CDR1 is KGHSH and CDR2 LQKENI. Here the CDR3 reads CASSPLRGGISSDTQYF.

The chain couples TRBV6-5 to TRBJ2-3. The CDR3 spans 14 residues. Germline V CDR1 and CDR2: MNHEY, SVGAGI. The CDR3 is CASSYSSVIDTQYF.

The CDR3 is CASSESASNQPQHF. The rearrangement uses TRBV10-2 and TRBJ1-5. The CDR3 is made up of 14 amino acids. Germline V gene sequence: CDR1 WSHSY, CDR2 SAAADI.

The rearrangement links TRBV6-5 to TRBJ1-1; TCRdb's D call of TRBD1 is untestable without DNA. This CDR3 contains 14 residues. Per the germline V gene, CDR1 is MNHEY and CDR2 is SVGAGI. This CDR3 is CASSSRTGVNEAFF.

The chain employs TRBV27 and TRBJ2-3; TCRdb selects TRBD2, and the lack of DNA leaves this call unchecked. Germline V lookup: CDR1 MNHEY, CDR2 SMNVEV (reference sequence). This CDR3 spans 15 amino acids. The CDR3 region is CASSSRGIRTDTQYF.

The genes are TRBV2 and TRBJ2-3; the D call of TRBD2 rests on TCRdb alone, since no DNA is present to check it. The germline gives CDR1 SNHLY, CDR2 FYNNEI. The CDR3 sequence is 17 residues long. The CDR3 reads CASRTALAGRRTDTQYF. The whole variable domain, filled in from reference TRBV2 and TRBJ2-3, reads EPEVTQTPSHQVTQMGQEVILRCVPISNHLYFYWYRQILGQKVEFLVSFYNNEISEKSEIFDDQFSVERPDGSNFTLKIRSTKLEDSAMYFCASRTALAGRRTDTQYFGPGTRLTVL.

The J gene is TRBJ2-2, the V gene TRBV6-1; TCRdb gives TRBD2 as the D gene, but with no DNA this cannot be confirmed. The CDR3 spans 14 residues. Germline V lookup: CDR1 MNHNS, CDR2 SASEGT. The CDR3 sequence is CASSAGGNTGELFF.

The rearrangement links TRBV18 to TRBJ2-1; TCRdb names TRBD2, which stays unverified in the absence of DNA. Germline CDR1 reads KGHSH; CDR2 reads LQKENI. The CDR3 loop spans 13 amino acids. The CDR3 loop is CASSLRTDNEQFF.

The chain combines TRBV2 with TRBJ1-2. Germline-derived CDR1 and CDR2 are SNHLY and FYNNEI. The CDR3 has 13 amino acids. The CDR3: CASSPNTNYGYTF.

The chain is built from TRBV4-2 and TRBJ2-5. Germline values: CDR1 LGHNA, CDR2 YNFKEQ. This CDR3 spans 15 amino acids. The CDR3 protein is CASSQDFYTQETQYF.

The CDR3 is CASTLTPGQGTDTQYF. This chain joins TRBV23-1 and TRBJ2-3; no DNA is available, so the TRBD1 call from TCRdb remains unchecked. TRBV23-1 is filed as an ORF, its function uncertain. The CDR3 runs 16 residues.

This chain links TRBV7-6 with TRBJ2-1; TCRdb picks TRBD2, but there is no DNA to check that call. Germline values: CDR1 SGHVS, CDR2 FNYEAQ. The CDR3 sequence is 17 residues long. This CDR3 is CASSARTSGGLYNEQFF.